Shown below are 21 T cell receptor beta chains from a single sample sequenced in a study of T cell responses to AZD1222 COVID-19 vaccine. Assay used: immunoSEQ multiplex PCR; TCRdb lists only in-frame clones, some missing. There are 45,000 to 60,000 clones in the sample; around nine tenths occur only once, and 3% to 4.5% lies in the top ten. The source was peripheral blood, collected on day 0 of AZD1222 vaccination. The receptors here all came from an adult in good health.

The chain employs TRBV13 and TRBJ2-7; D call uncertain. Germline lookup yields CDR1 PRHDT and CDR2 FYEKMQ (reference sequence). Trimming took 2 bases from V and 5 from J, leaving 7 bases between them. The CDR3 extends over 12 amino acids. CDR3 residues: CASSLFGHEQYF. The CDR3 nucleotides are TGTGCCAGCAGCTTATTCGGCCACGAGCAGTACTTC. Together with reference TRBV13 and TRBJ2-7, the CDR3 gives the full variable domain: AAGVIQSPRHLIKEKRETATLKCYPIPRHDTVYWYQQGPGQDPQFLISFYEKMQSDKGSIPDRFSAQQFSDYHSELNMSSLELGDSALYFCASSLFGHEQYFGPGTRLTVT.

The chain employs TRBV13 and TRBJ1-1; 10 bases map to TRBD1. CDR1 and CDR2 from the germline V gene are PRHDT and FYEKMQ (reference sequence). The CDR3 loop spans 15 amino acids. The V segment lost 5 bases and the J segment 5 bases; nucleotides outside the gene matches: 8. CDR3 nucleotides: TGTGCCAGCAGCACAAGACAGGGGGCTGGTACTGAAGCTTTCTTT. Translated, it gives CASSTRQGAGTEAFF.

The chain links TRBV6-2 or TRBV6-3 to TRBJ1-1; TRBD1 aligns across 9 bases. The germline CDR1 and CDR2 sequences are MNHEY and SVGEGT. The V and J ends lost 4 bases and 3 bases, in that order; junction bases with no gene match: 18. The CDR3 totals 19 residues. The CDR3, as DNA: TGTGCCAGCAGTTTCGACCCCGGGACAGGGACCCCCCGTGACACTGAAGCTTTCTTT. It is translated as CASSFDPGTGTPRDTEAFF.

J is TRBJ1-2 and V is TRBV7-2, with TRBD1 identical over 10 bases. The CDR3 covers 14 residues. The germline V gene encodes CDR1 SGHTA and CDR2 FQGNSA. The V segment lost 5 bases and the J segment 6 bases; nucleotides outside the gene matches: 6. CDR3 region: CASSPQTGGDGYTF. Here the CDR3 DNA reads TGTGCCAGCAGCCCCCAGACAGGGGGCGATGGCTACACCTTC.

The table lists this clone with a count of one. The chain links TRBV19 to TRBJ2-3; D may match TRBD1 or TRBD2 (7 bases each). CDR3 size: 18 residues. The germline V gene has CDR1 LNHDA and CDR2 SQIVND (reference sequence). Trimming stripped 1 base from V and 0 bases from J, with 17 bases between. The CDR3, as DNA: TGTGCCAGTAGTATAGGTTACGTCAGGGGGGGTAGCACAGATACGCAGTATTTT. Translated, it gives CASSIGYVRGGSTDTQYF.

The chain recombines TRBV25-1 with TRBJ1-3; D is undetermined. Germline V gene sequence: CDR1 MGHDK, CDR2 SYGVNS. The CDR3 length is 12 residues. V shed 6 bases and J shed 5 bases, with 8 bases lying between them. CDR3 DNA: TGTGCCAGCAGCTCAATCAGAAACACCATATATTTT. Protein product: CASSSIRNTIYF.

The rearrangement uses TRBV6-5 and TRBJ1-2; 7 bases fit TRBD1. The CDR3 has 14 residues. Germline V gives CDR1 MNHEY, CDR2 SVGAGI. Trimming at V came to 4 bases and at J to 8 bases, leaving 10 bases not matched to a gene. In DNA, the CDR3 is TGTGCCAGCAGTTCTAGGACAGGAATGCCGGGCTACACCTTC. Its translation: CASSSRTGMPGYTF.

The chain combines TRBV5-1 with TRBJ2-1; D call uncertain. Trimming took 2 bases from V and 5 from J, leaving 2 bases between them. CDR1 and CDR2 from the germline V gene are SGHRS and YFSETQ. The CDR3 is 11 amino acids. This chain's CDR3 is CASSLDNEQFF. The CDR3, as DNA: TGCGCCAGCAGCTTAGACAATGAGCAGTTCTTC.

The chain couples TRBV19 to TRBJ1-4; TRBD1 agrees at 7 bases. Trimming cost V 4 bases and J 8 bases; bases outside gene matches: 7. The CDR3 spans 14 residues. The germline V gene encodes CDR1 LNHDA and CDR2 SQIVND (reference sequence). The CDR3 loop is CASSTGQRREKLFF. The CDR3 DNA sequence: TGTGCCAGTAGTACGGGACAGCGGAGGGAAAAACTGTTTTTT.

In its sample, this clone was seen a few times. This sequence joins TRBV7-9 and TRBJ1-5; D perhaps matches TRBD1 (5 bases). The CDR3 spans 14 residues. CDR1 is SEHNR and CDR2 is FQNEAQ in the germline V gene (reference sequence). Between the trimmed V and J ends, which lost 4 bases and 10 bases, there was a span of 17 bases. CDR3: CASSSSGGEVPQHF. CDR3 DNA sequence: TGTGCCAGCAGCTCCAGTGGGGGTGAGGTTCCCCAGCATTTT.

This chain links TRBV4-3 with TRBJ1-5; 8 bases match TRBD1. The CDR3 extends over 16 amino acids. V lost 4 bases to trimming and J lost 1 base; unmatched junction nucleotides: 6. From germline, CDR1 is LGHNA and CDR2 YSLEER. The CDR3 DNA is TGCGCCAGCAGCCCGGACAGGGCGGGAAGCAATCAGCCCCAGCATTTT. As protein: CASSPDRAGSNQPQHF.

V is TRBV4-2 and J is TRBJ1-2; a weak D match, TRBD1 (6 bases). Looked up from germline, CDR1 is LGHNA and CDR2 is YNFKEQ. Trimming stripped 0 bases from V and 4 bases from J, with 18 bases between. The length of the CDR3 is 17 residues. CDR3 sequence: CASSQDRGTGGPYGYTF. The CDR3 coding sequence is TGTGCCAGCAGCCAAGATAGGGGGACTGGAGGGCCCTATGGCTACACCTTC.

This chain links TRBV7-9 with TRBJ2-1, with D unresolved. Germline V gene lookup returns CDR1 SEHNR and CDR2 FQNEAQ (reference sequence). This CDR3 has 14 residues. The V end lost 1 base, the J end lost 12 bases, and 16 bases lay between the germline ends. CDR3 in DNA: TGTGCCAGCAGCTTAGTTATTGGGTCTAGGGTGCAGTTCTTC. It specifies CASSLVIGSRVQFF.

The chain has TRBV11-2 and TRBJ1-6, with TRBD1 matching 8 bases. The CDR3 is 13 amino acids. Germline trimming cut 5 bases from V and 13 bases from J; bases unmatched to any gene: 7. Germline lookup yields CDR1 SGHAT and CDR2 FQNNGV. The CDR3 sequence is CASSPGQAIPLHF. The CDR3 nucleotides read TGTGCCAGCAGCCCGGGACAGGCCATCCCCCTCCACTTT. The full variable domain, rest sourced from reference TRBV11-2 and TRBJ1-6, is EAGVAQSPRYKIIEKRQSVAFWCNPISGHATLYWYQQILGQGPKLLIQFQNNGVVDDSQLPKDRFSAERLKGVDSTLKIQPAKLEDSAVYLCASSPGQAIPLHFGNGTRLTVT.

The chain carries TRBV7-9 and TRBJ1-4, with 8 positions matching TRBD1. Trimming at V came to 5 bases and at J to 8 bases, leaving 7 bases not matched to a gene. Germline values: CDR1 SEHNR, CDR2 FQNEAQ (reference sequence). This CDR3 region has 14 residues. CDR3 sequence: CASSTGQGNEKLFF. CDR3 in DNA: TGTGCCAGCAGCACCGGACAGGGTAACGAAAAACTGTTTTTT. Filled out from reference TRBV7-9 and TRBJ1-4, the complete variable domain reads DTGVSQNPRHKITKRGQNVTFRCDPISEHNRLYWYRQTLGQGPEFLTYFQNEAQLEKSRLLSDRFSAERPKGSFSTLEIQRTEQGDSAMYLCASSTGQGNEKLFFGSGTQLSVL.

This chain joins TRBV11-2 and TRBJ2-3; 7 bases line up with TRBD2. Germline-derived CDR1 and CDR2 are SGHAT and FQNNGV. CDR3 size: 17 residues. V lost 0 bases to trimming and J lost 5 bases; unmatched junction nucleotides: 11. The DNA of the CDR3 is TGTGCCAGCAGCTTAGATGCCCAGCGGGGCCTGAGAGATACGCAGTATTTT. Amino acids: CASSLDAQRGLRDTQYF.

V and J are TRBV6-6 and TRBJ1-2; D remains ambiguous. V was clipped by 1 base and J by 3 bases, with 9 bases between them. CDR3 length equals 14 residues. The V gene's germline CDR1 is MNHNY and CDR2 SVGAGI (reference sequence). The DNA of the CDR3 is TGTGCCAGCAGTTACTTCGAGACGGACTATGGCTACACCTTC. Its protein is CASSYFETDYGYTF.

This sequence joins TRBV5-5 and TRBJ1-1, with D hard to call. Trimming shortened V by 0 bases and J by 11 bases, and 14 bases separated the two germline ends. Germline V lookup: CDR1 SGHKS, CDR2 YYEKEE (reference sequence). The CDR3 contains 13 residues. Here the CDR3 reads CASSLGAEKYAFF. CDR3 DNA: TGTGCCAGCAGCTTGGGAGCAGAAAAGTACGCTTTCTTT.

The J gene is TRBJ2-5, the V gene TRBV5-1, with D possibly matching TRBD2 (6 bases). This CDR3 has 15 residues. The V gene lost 3 bases and the J gene lost 0 bases, with 12 bases spanning the gap. CDR1 is SGHRS and CDR2 is YFSETQ in the germline V gene. The CDR3 sequence is CASSWGTGYQETQYF. The DNA for the CDR3 is TGCGCCAGCAGCTGGGGGACTGGGTACCAAGAGACCCAGTACTTC.

The chain joins TRBV3-1 (or the pseudogene TRBV3-2) to TRBJ1-2; 10 positions agree with TRBD1. This CDR3 has 13 amino acids. Germline V gives CDR1 LGHDT, CDR2 YNNKEL (reference sequence). J was trimmed by 7 bases and V by 1 base; bases with no gene match: 0. As DNA, the CDR3 is TGTGCCAGCAGCCAAGGGACAGGGGGTGGCTACACCTTC. Translation gives CASSQGTGGGYTF.

This clone has just a few counts. The genes are TRBV7-2 and TRBJ1-2; D gene unclear. CDR3 length equals 15 residues. Trimming removed 4 bases from V and 8 bases from J, with 20 bases in between. In germline, CDR1 is SGHTA, CDR2 FQGNSA. The DNA for the CDR3 is TGTGCCAGCAGCTACCCCCCCATCGGACGGAACGGCTACACCTTC. This sequence encodes CASSYPPIGRNGYTF.